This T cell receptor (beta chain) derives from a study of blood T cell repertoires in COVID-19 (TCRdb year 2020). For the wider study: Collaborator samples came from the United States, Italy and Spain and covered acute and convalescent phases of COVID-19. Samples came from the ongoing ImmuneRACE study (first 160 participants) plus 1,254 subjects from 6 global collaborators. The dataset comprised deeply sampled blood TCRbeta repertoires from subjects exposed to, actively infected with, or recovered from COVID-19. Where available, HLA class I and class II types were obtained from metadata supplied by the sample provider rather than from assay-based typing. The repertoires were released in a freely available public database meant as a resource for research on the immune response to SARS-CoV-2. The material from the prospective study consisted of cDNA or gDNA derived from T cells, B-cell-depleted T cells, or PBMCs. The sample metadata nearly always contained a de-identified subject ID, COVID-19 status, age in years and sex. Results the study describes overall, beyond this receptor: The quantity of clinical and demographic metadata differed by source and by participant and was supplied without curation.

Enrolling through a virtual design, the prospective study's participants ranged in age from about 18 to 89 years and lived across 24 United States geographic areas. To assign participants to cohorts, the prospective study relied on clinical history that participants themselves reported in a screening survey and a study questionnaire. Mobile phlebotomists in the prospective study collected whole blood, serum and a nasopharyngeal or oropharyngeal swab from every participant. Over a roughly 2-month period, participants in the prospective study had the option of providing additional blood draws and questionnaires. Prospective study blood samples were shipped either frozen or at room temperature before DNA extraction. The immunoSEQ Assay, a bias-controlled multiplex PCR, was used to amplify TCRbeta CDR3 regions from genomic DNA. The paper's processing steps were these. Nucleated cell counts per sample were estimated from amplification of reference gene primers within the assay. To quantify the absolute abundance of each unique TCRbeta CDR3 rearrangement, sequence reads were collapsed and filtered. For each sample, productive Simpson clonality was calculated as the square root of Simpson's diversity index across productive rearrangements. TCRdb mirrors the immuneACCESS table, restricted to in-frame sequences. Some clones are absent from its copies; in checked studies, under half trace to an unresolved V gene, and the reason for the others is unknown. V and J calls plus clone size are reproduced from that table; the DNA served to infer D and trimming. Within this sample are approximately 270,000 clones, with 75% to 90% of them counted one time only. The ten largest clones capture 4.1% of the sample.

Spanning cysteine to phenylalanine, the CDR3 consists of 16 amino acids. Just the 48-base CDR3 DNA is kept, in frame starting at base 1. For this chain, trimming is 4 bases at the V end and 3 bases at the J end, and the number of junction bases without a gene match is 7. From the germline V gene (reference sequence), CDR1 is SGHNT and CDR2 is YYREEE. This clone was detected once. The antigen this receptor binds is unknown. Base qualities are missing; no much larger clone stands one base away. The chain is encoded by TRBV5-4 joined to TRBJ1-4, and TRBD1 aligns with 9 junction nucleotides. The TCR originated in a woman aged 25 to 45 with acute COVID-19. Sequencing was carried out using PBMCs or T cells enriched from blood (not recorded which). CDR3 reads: CASSGDRGSSNEKLFF. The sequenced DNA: TGTGCCAGCAGCGGCGACAGGGGGTCCTCTAATGAAAAACTGTTTTTT.